Listed below are T cell receptor beta chains from one sample, sequenced in a study of blood T cell dynamics during melanoma immunotherapy. Sequenced by immunoSEQ multiplex PCR; TCRdb stores in-frame clones only, minus some. The table lists about 14,000 clones, about nine tenths of them singletons. This specimen consisted of blood, obtained from a patient treated with checkpoint blockade. Source of these receptors: a human donor with melanoma. Each CDR3 is given with its conserved first and last residue. Fields, in order: D gene, V gene, J gene, clone size, CDR3 protein, CDR3 DNA. D genes are given only for firm matches. The listing skips clone size in some rows; elsewhere it reads once, few, many or a size class.

NA	TRBV6-6	TRBJ1-2	NA	CASRGVGTSNYGYTF	TGTGCCAGCAGGGGGGTTGGCACCTCTAACTATGGCTACACCTTC
NA	TRBV9	TRBJ2-7	NA	CASSVAAGYEQYF	TGTGCCAGCAGCGTAGCGGCAGGGTACGAGCAGTACTTC
NA	TRBV5-1	TRBJ2-7	NA	CASSLSSTGQRSYEQYF	TGCGCCAGCAGCTTATCCTCAACTGGCCAACGTTCCTACGAGCAGTACTTC
TRBD1	TRBV29-1	TRBJ1-2	NA	CSADRELDYGYTF	TGCAGCGCAGACAGGGAACTAGACTATGGCTACACCTTC
TRBD1	TRBV2	TRBJ1-1	NA	CASSPQGANTEAFF	TGTGCCAGCAGTCCCCAGGGGGCCAACACTGAAGCTTTCTTT
NA	TRBV4-2	TRBJ1-1	NA	CASSQVGQRNTEAFF	TGTGCCAGCAGCCAAGTAGGACAGCGGAACACTGAAGCTTTCTTT
NA	TRBV28	TRBJ2-1	NA	CASSFRGATYNEQFF	TGTGCCAGCAGTTTTCGCGGGGCCACCTACAATGAGCAGTTCTTC
NA	TRBV5-1	TRBJ1-1	NA	CASSQQLDSNTEAFF	TGCGCCAGCAGCCAGCAACTCGACAGTAACACTGAAGCTTTCTTT
NA	TRBV29-1	TRBJ2-3	once	CSVTDGTDTQYF	TGCAGCGTCACGGACGGCACAGATACGCAGTATTTT
NA	TRBV18	TRBJ1-3	NA	CASSPSKGQGNTIYF	TGTGCCAGCTCACCTTCCAAGGGGCAAGGAAACACCATATATTTT
TRBD1	TRBV2	TRBJ2-1	NA	CASREGQGRYNEQFF	TGTGCCAGCAGGGAGGGACAGGGTCGATACAATGAGCAGTTCTTC
NA	TRBV9	TRBJ2-4	NA	CASSGSRSENIQYF	TGTGCCAGCAGCGGTTCGAGGAGTGAAAACATTCAGTACTTC
TRBD2	TRBV28	TRBJ2-7	NA	CASFNPGTSESSYEQYF	TGTGCCAGCTTTAACCCCGGGACTAGCGAGAGCTCCTACGAGCAGTACTTC
NA	TRBV7-2	TRBJ2-1	NA	CASSLTRNEQFF	TGTGCCAGCAGCCTTACCAGGAATGAGCAGTTCTTC
NA	TRBV7-2	TRBJ1-3	once	CASSLGWQSGNTIYF	TGTGCCAGCAGCTTAGGGTGGCAGTCTGGAAACACCATATATTTT